The source of this TCR beta chain is a study of blood T cell repertoires in COVID-19. This clone occurred a few times. After removal of 4 bases from V and 6 bases from J, the junction contained 6 bases not matched to a gene. CDR3 size: 14 residues. Germline V CDR1 and CDR2: GTSNPN, SVGIG (reference sequence). Here immunoSEQ multiplex PCR was the method, and the copy in TCRdb shows in-frame clones only, minus some. The table includes some 530,000 clones, approximately 83% detected once. Sequenced sample: peripheral blood. This clonotype was sampled from a human donor in a cohort sampled during active COVID-19. J is TRBJ2-2 and V is TRBV30, with TRBD2 matching 9 bases. CDR3 amino acids: CAWTSGIFPGELFF. CDR3 nucleotides: TGTGCCTGGACTAGCGGGATCTTCCCCGGGGAGCTGTTTTTT.